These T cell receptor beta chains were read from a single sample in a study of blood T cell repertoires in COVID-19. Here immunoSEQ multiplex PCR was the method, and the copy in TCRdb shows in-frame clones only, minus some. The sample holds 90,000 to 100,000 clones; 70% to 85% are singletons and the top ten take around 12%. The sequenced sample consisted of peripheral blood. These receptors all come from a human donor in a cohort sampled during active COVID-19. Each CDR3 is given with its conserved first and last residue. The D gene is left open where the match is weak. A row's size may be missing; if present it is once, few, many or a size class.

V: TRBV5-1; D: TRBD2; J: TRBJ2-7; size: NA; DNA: TGCGCCAGCAGCTTCGGACTAGCGGACCCTCGGGGGCAGTACTTC; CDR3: CASSFGLADPRGQYF
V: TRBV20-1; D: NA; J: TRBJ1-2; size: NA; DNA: TGCAGTGCAGGGAAGGGGCTCGGCTACACCTTC; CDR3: CSAGKGLGYTF
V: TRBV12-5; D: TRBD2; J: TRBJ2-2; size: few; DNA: TGTGCTAGTGGGGGGACTAGGCCGAACACCGGGGAGCTGTTTTTT; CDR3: CASGGTRPNTGELFF
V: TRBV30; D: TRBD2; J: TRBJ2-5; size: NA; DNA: TGTGCCTGGACCCGACTAGCGGGAGTAGGGGAGACCCAGTACTTC; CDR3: CAWTRLAGVGETQYF
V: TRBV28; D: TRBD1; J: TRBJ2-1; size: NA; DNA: TGTGCCAGCAGTCTACCCGGGACAGTTTACAATGAGCAGTTCTTC; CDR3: CASSLPGTVYNEQFF
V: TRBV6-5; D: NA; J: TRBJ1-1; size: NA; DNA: TGTGCCAGCAGAAGACAGGCCCCTACACTTGAAGCTTTCTTT; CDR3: CASRRQAPTLEAFF
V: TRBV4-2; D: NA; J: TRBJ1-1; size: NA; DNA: TGTGCCAGCAGCCAAGAAGGTCGGGGGGACACTGAAGCTTTCTTT; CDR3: CASSQEGRGDTEAFF
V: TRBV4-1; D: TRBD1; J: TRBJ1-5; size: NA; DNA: TGCGCCAGCAGCCAAAGGGGGCACAGCAATCAGCCCCAGCATTTT; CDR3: CASSQRGHSNQPQHF
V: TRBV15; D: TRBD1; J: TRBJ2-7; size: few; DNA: TGTGCCACCTCGACGGGACAGGGCGCCTACGAGCAGTACTTC; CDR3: CATSTGQGAYEQYF
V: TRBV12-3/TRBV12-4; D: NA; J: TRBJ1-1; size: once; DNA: TGTGCCAGCAGTTTAGTGAGGGTGGCTTTCTTT; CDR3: CASSLVRVAFF
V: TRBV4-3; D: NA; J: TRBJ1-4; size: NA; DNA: TGCGCCAGCAGCGTAGGGGTTGGGGCAGACTCTAATGAAAAACTGTTTTTT; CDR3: CASSVGVGADSNEKLFF
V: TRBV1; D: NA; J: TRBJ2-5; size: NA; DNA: TGCACCAGCAGCCATGACGGGCAAGCGGGGGAAAGAAAAAGGGAGACCCAGTACTTC; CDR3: CTSSHDGQAGERKRETQYF
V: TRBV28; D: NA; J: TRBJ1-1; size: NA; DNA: TGTGCCAGCAGTTTATGGCAGGGGAGAGCTTTCTTT; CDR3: CASSLWQGRAFF
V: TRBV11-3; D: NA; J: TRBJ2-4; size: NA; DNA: TGTGCCAGCAGCCAACGAAGGGAGGACATTCAGTACTTC; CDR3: CASSQRREDIQYF
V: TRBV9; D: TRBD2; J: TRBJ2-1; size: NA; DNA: TGTGCCAGCAGCGTAGACGGAGGGGCGGGAGGCCCGCGGGATGAGCAGTTCTTC; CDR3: CASSVDGGAGGPRDEQFF
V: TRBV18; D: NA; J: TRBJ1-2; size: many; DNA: TGTGCCAGCTCACCCTCGACAGACCTCTATGGCTACACCTTC; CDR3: CASSPSTDLYGYTF